The 26 T cell receptor beta chains in this list originate from one sample, sequenced in a study of CD8 T cells in ankylosing spondylitis. Whole-study findings and limits: Ankylosing spondylitis blood appeared to be characterized by a TCR beta motif of several highly homologous variants.

No antigen has been identified for these receptors. TCRdb reanalysed the 5' RACE reads using MiXCR and keeps one entry per CDR3 protein. The data contain about 330,000 distinct CDR3 sequences, 6.5% to 10% of them seen just once; the ten biggest clones take up more than 12%. Source material: blood, either unsorted or a sorted T cell fraction (not recorded which). These TCRs come from a male donor with ankylosing spondylitis.

In its sample, this clonotype was seen many times. The chain joins TRBV18 to TRBJ1-4; D not certain. V lost 3 bases and J 3 bases, leaving 8 bases between the germline ends. This CDR3 spans 14 amino acids. The germline CDR1 and CDR2 sequences are KGHSH and LQKENI. CDR3 coding DNA: TGTGCCAGCTCACCCAGGCCCGCTAATGAAAAACTGTTTTTT. It encodes CASSPRPANEKLFF.

The rearrangement joins TRBV20-1 to TRBJ1-1; D not certain. CDR3 length equals 13 residues. V was shortened by 1 base and J by 0 bases, with 6 bases between the two germline ends. Germline loops: CDR1 DFQATT, CDR2 SNEGSKA (reference sequence). For the CDR3, the DNA is TGCAGTGCTAGAGGGCAGTTGAACACTGAAGCTTTCTTT. Translated, it gives CSARGQLNTEAFF.

This clonotype was observed many times. J is TRBJ1-5 and V is TRBV4-1; unclear D gene. The germline V gene encodes CDR1 MGHRA and CDR2 YSYEKL. The CDR3 is made up of 16 amino acids. V lost 1 base, J lost 0 bases, and 10 bases lay in between. The CDR3 loop is CASSQGGIPSNQPQHF. Written as DNA, the CDR3 is TGCGCCAGCAGCCAAGGGGGTATCCCTAGCAATCAGCCCCAGCATTTT.

This clonotype was picked up many times. The chain is built from TRBV5-1 and TRBJ2-7, with unresolved D. V was cut by 4 bases and J by 0 bases, with 8 bases left in between. CDR3 length: 13 residues. CDR1 SGHRS and CDR2 YFSETQ come from the germline V gene. The CDR3 is CASSPVDSYEQYF. In nucleotides, the CDR3 is TGCGCCAGCAGCCCCGTCGACTCCTACGAGCAGTACTTC.

The chain couples TRBV20-1 to TRBJ2-1; 13 bases align to TRBD2. Trimming cost V 3 bases and J 5 bases; bases outside gene matches: 7. The CDR3 is 16 amino acids. The germline CDR1 and CDR2 sequences are DFQATT and SNEGSKA (reference sequence). The CDR3: CSARYPGLAGNNEQFF. CDR3 DNA: TGCAGTGCTAGGTACCCGGGACTAGCGGGAAACAATGAGCAGTTCTTC.

There are a few counts of this clonotype. V usage is TRBV7-3 and J usage is TRBJ1-1; D uncertain. Deletions cut 1 base from V and 1 base from J, with 4 bases between. CDR3 length equals 13 residues. Germline CDR1 and CDR2: SGHTA and FQGTGA. The CDR3 is CASSLNGNTEAFF. The CDR3 DNA reads TGTGCCAGCAGCTTAAATGGGAACACTGAAGCTTTCTTT.

The rearrangement links TRBV20-1 to TRBJ1-6, with TRBD1 as a possible D gene (5 bases). The CDR3 runs 13 residues. The V gene lost 3 bases and the J gene lost 7 bases, with 10 bases spanning the gap. In germline, CDR1 is DFQATT, CDR2 SNEGSKA (reference sequence). In DNA form, the CDR3 reads TGCAGTGCTAGCCACCCAGGGAATTCACCCCTCCACTTT. It translates to CSASHPGNSPLHF.

Only a few counts were recorded for this clonotype. This sequence joins TRBV20-1 and TRBJ1-5; 10 positions match TRBD1. Looked up from germline, CDR1 is DFQATT and CDR2 is SNEGSKA (reference sequence). CDR3 length equals 15 residues. Trimming removed 6 bases from V and 6 bases from J; junction bases left unmatched: 11. The CDR3 DNA sequence: TGCAGTGCCCACCGGGACAGGGGAATGGGTCAGCCCCAGCATTTT. Translated: CSAHRDRGMGQPQHF.

The rearrangement joins TRBV29-1 to TRBJ1-4; D possibly corresponds to TRBD1 (5 bases). The CDR3 is 12 residues long. CDR1 and CDR2 (germline): SQVTM, ANQGSEA. Trimming pared 4 bases from V and 8 bases from J, leaving 11 bases between. CDR3 in DNA: TGCAGCGTTGGCCTCTCAGGGGAAAAACTGTTTTTT. It yields the protein CSVGLSGEKLFF.

The sample holds a few counts of this clonotype. The rearrangement uses TRBV6-5 and TRBJ1-1; a possible D gene is TRBD1 (6 bases). The V gene lost 3 bases and the J gene lost 7 bases, with 18 bases spanning the gap. The germline V gene encodes CDR1 MNHEY and CDR2 SVGAGI. The CDR3 loop spans 15 amino acids. The CDR3 protein is CASSYRDQGRGEAFF. Here the CDR3 DNA reads TGTGCCAGCAGTTATCGGGACCAGGGCAGGGGTGAAGCTTTCTTT.

The chain couples TRBV7-2 to TRBJ2-7; the match to TRBD2 covers 10 bases. Germline V gene sequence: CDR1 SGHTA, CDR2 FQGNSA. With 5 bases clipped from V and 4 bases from J, the junction kept 11 bases outside the gene matches. This CDR3 has 16 amino acids. CDR3 protein: CASSVNSPSGRYEQYF. In DNA form, the CDR3 reads TGTGCCAGCAGCGTAAATTCCCCTAGCGGGAGATACGAGCAGTACTTC.

In its sample, this clonotype was seen many times. V usage is TRBV28 and J usage is TRBJ2-3; D is undetermined. V gave up 6 bases and J gave up 1 base, with 11 bases separating them. The length of the CDR3 is 14 residues. The germline CDR1 and CDR2 sequences are MDHEN and SYDVKM. The CDR3 DNA reads TGTGCCAGCAGAGGCGGACCGGGCACAGATACGCAGTATTTT. Protein: CASRGGPGTDTQYF.

The chain recombines TRBV7-2 with TRBJ2-3; D uncertain. Germline lookup yields CDR1 SGHTA and CDR2 FQGNSA. CDR3 length equals 12 residues. The V end was cut by 5 bases, the J end by 5 bases, with 8 bases between. For the CDR3, the DNA is TGTGCCAGCAGCGTTATTGGAGATACGCAGTATTTT. Its protein is CASSVIGDTQYF.

The CDR3 spells CASRSTGNNEQFF. As DNA, the CDR3 is TGTGCCAGCAGATCGACAGGAAACAATGAGCAGTTCTTC. The chain joins TRBV27 to TRBJ2-1; possibly TRBD1 for D (6 bases). The V gene's germline CDR1 is MNHEY and CDR2 SMNVEV (reference sequence). V was cut by 6 bases and J by 5 bases, with 11 bases left in between. This CDR3 contains 13 residues.

This clonotype was recorded at least ten times. The chain couples TRBV5-1 to TRBJ2-2; D tentatively fits TRBD1 or TRBD2 (5 bases each). Deletions cut 7 bases from V and 0 bases from J, with 10 bases between. Germline V CDR1 and CDR2: SGHRS, YFSETQ. The CDR3 sequence is 14 residues long. DNA of the CDR3: TGCGCCAGCTCGGGACGTCCGAACACCGGGGAGCTGTTTTTT. This encodes CASSGRPNTGELFF.

The chain links TRBV6-5 to TRBJ1-2; TRBD1 might be the D (5 bases). Looked up from germline, CDR1 is MNHEY and CDR2 is SVGAGI. V was cut by 5 bases and J by 5 bases, with 15 bases left in between. The CDR3 consists of 14 residues. The CDR3 DNA reads TGTGCCAGCAGTAACCGGGACGAGACATATGGCTACACCTTC. It translates to CASSNRDETYGYTF.

The table lists this clonotype with a few counts. The rearrangement uses TRBV12-3 or TRBV12-4 and TRBJ2-1, with 9 bases that match TRBD1. The CDR3 has 15 amino acids. V was clipped by 6 bases and J by 1 base; unmatched bases: 4. The CDR3 loop is CASRVDRGSYNEQFF. CDR3 in DNA: TGTGCCAGCAGAGTAGACAGGGGGTCCTACAATGAGCAGTTCTTC.

This chain uses TRBV20-1 with TRBJ2-1; 16 bases are a match to TRBD2. Germline V gene data show CDR1 as DFQATT and CDR2 as SNEGSKA (reference sequence). This CDR3 has 19 residues. The trim removed 5 bases at V and 0 bases at J, leaving 10 bases unmatched. The CDR3 is CSALPGGLAGGPSYNEQFF. The CDR3 DNA follows: TGCAGTGCTCTGCCTGGGGGACTAGCGGGAGGGCCCTCCTACAATGAGCAGTTCTTC.

A few counts support this clonotype. The rearrangement links TRBV27 to TRBJ2-2, with 12 bases lining up with TRBD1. The CDR3 contains 14 residues. The germline V gene encodes CDR1 MNHEY and CDR2 SMNVEV (reference sequence). V shed 9 bases, J shed 6 bases, and the junction held 5 bases outside the gene matches. The CDR3 here is CASGTGGIPGELFF. The CDR3 DNA reads as TGTGCCAGTGGGACAGGGGGCATACCCGGGGAGCTGTTTTTT.

This clonotype was counted a few times. The chain employs TRBV6-1 and TRBJ2-1, with 11 bases aligning to TRBD2. V lost 6 bases to trimming and J lost 7 bases; unmatched junction nucleotides: 5. This CDR3 comprises 14 residues. CDR1 and CDR2 (germline): MNHNS, SASEGT. This CDR3 reads CASRPSGRSNEQFF. The CDR3 DNA is TGTGCCAGCAGGCCTAGCGGGAGGTCGAATGAGCAGTTCTTC.

The V and J genes are TRBV7-2 and TRBJ1-2; TRBD1 matches at 7 bases. The ends lost 8 bases at V and 4 bases at J; junction bases unmatched: 10. Per germline, CDR1 SGHTA and CDR2 FQGNSA. The CDR3 is made up of 14 amino acids. CDR3 nucleotides: TGTGCCAGCTGCCCGGGACAGACCCTCTATGGCTACACCTTC. It translates to CASCPGQTLYGYTF.

This clonotype has just a few counts. The gene calls are TRBV20-1 and TRBJ2-5; no definite D call. Germline CDR1 is DFQATT and CDR2 is SNEGSKA (reference sequence). This CDR3 has 11 amino acids. The V end was cut by 3 bases, the J end by 5 bases, with 7 bases between. The CDR3 protein is CSASWTETQYF. CDR3 nucleotide sequence: TGCAGTGCTAGTTGGACGGAGACCCAGTACTTC.

This clonotype was detected only a few times. The V call is TRBV20-1, the J call TRBJ2-3; 12 positions agree with TRBD2. CDR3 length: 19 amino acids. Per the germline V gene, CDR1 is DFQATT and CDR2 is SNEGSKA (reference sequence). V lost 3 bases to trimming and J lost 0 bases; unmatched junction nucleotides: 13. The chain's CDR3 is CSARGRGSSGRASTDTQYF. CDR3 DNA sequence: TGCAGTGCTAGGGGGAGAGGGTCTAGCGGGAGGGCTAGCACAGATACGCAGTATTTT.

This clonotype was found many times. The genes are TRBV12-3 or TRBV12-4 and TRBJ2-1; D is unresolved. With 5 bases removed from V and 1 base from J, the gap between germline ends came to 9 bases. There are 14 residues in the CDR3. Here the CDR3 reads CASSPLRSYNEQFF. The CDR3 bases are TGTGCCAGCAGTCCTCTAAGGTCCTACAATGAGCAGTTCTTC.

This clonotype showed up many times. The J gene is TRBJ2-1, the V gene TRBV3-1; 11 nucleotides agree with TRBD2. Germline trimming cut 4 bases from V and 3 bases from J; bases unmatched to any gene: 5. The CDR3 runs to 16 residues. Germline V gene sequence: CDR1 LGHDT, CDR2 YNNKEL (reference sequence). The CDR3 spells CASSPPGTSGYNEQFF. The CDR3 DNA reads as TGTGCCAGCAGCCCCCCCGGGACTAGCGGCTACAATGAGCAGTTCTTC.

This clonotype appeared a few times. The V call is TRBV7-7, the J call TRBJ1-5; D gene unclear. The CDR3 runs to 14 residues. Per the germline V gene, CDR1 is SSHAT and CDR2 is FNYEAQ (reference sequence). V dropped 10 bases and J dropped 3 bases, with 16 bases sitting between them. CDR3 nucleotide sequence: TGTGCCACCCCCGTGGTGCGGGACAATCAGCCCCAGCATTTT. As protein: CATPVVRDNQPQHF.